This TCR beta chain was sequenced in a study of T cell repertoires in cytomegalovirus infection. Study as a whole: The public TCR beta signatures pointed to both CMV infection and matching HLA type.

The V gene's germline CDR1 is SEHNR and CDR2 FQNEAQ (reference sequence). The CDR3 is 13 amino acids. The V gene lost 1 base and the J gene lost 8 bases, with 11 bases spanning the gap. In TCRdb, the reads were re-called with MiXCR into one record per CDR3 protein. The sample shows roughly 920,000 distinct CDR3 sequences, roughly a third of them seen only once. Details on this clonotype: Its antigen is unidentified.

Points from the study as a whole: The study found HLA-C-restricted CMV-specific TCR beta clonotypes dominating the ex vivo response. Carriers of CMV and the relevant HLA type were discriminated by public TCR beta frequency.

The material was cultured CD8+ T cells from PBMCs, obtained from culture after CMV antigen stimulation. The clonotype was recovered from a human donor in good health (CMV status not recorded). Some clones in this sample may be carry-over from other donors' samples. V and J are TRBV7-9 and TRBJ1-2; no firm D call. The CDR3 bases are TGTGCCAGCAGCTTAGGGATTTTGGAGGGCTACACCTTC. As protein: CASSLGILEGYTF.